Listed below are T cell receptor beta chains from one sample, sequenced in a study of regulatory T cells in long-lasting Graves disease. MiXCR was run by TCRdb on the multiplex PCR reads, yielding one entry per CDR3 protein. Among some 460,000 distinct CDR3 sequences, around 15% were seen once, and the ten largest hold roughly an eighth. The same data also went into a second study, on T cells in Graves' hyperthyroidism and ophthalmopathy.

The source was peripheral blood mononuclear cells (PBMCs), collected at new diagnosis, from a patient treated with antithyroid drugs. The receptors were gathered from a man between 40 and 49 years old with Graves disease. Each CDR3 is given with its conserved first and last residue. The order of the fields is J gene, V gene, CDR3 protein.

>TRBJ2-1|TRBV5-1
CASTTGGPSYNEQFF
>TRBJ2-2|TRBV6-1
CASSRIRLGTSGNTGELFF
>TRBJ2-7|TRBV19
CASRQTSGQGSYEQYF
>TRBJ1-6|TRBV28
CASSPTEGLRGSPLHF
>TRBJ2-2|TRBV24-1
CATSDLGQNTGELFF
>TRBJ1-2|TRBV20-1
CGGGEGTRGYTF
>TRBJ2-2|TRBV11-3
CASSSEPTGELFF
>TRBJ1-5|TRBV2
CASRRPNQPQHF
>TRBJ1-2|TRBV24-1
CATSDPGQYGYTF
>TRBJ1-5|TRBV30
CAWSAGTGDSNQPQHF
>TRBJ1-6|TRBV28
CASSFRGQNNSPLHF
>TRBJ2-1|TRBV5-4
CASSPAGGGEQFF
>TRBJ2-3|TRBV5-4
CASSPTSAEVTDTQYF
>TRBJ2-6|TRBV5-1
CATSGTGLAGANVLTF
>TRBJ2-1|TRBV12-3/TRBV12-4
CASSLVPRTADNNEQFF
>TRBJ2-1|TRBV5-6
CASSFRGEEQFF
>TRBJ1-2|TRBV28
CASSPPGQGARGYGYTF
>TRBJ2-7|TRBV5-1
CASTEGGLAGALEQYF
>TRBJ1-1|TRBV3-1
CASSQGALTEAFF
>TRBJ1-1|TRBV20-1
CSARVPPEAFF
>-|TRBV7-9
CASIEQGRETQYF
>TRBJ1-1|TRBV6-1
CASSEATGLGAFF
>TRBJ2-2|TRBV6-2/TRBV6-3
CATNAGGNTGELFF
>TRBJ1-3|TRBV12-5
CASGPGAGNTIYF
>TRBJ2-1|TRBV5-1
CASSLGFSGRAAGEQFF
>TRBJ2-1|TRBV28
CATQLRGVHNEQFF
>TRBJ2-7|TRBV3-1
CASSPASLTGDLGYEQYF
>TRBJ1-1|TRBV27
CASSSQGPTEAFF
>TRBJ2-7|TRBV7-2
CASSYTSGRAYEQYF
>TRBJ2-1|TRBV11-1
CASSARTGAQPSNEQFF
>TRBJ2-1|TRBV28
CASTPIPGDEQFF
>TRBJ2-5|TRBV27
CASSLGTSGREETQYF
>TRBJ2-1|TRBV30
CAWRQNNEQFF
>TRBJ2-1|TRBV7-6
CASSLDRTSGRSPEQFF
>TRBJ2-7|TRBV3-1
CASSSSRGRDEQYF
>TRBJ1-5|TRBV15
CATSSNPGNQPQHF
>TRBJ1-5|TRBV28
CASSFSGGLRGQPQHF
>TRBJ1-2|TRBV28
CASSKYYGYTF
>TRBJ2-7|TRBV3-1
CASSQERSGEQYF
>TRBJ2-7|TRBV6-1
CASRTGPAYEQYF
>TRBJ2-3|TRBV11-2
CASSSQFTQYF
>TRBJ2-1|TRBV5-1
CASRAAHRNEQFF
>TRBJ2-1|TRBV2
CASSGEAYNEQFF
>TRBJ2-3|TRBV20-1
CSASLTAISDTQYF
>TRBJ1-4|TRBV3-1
CASSHRTGANEKLFF
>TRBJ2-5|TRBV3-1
CASGQTGPQETQYF
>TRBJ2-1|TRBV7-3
CASSPQQGAKNEQFF
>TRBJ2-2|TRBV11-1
CASSPTISRPGELFF
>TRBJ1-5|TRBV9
CASSPGQGVMSNQPQHF
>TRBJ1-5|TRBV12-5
CASGSLTGKGNQPQHF